The rows below give T cell receptor beta chains drawn from one sample of a study of Ad26.COV2.S vaccination and SARS-CoV-2 variants. Clones were read by immunoSEQ multiplex PCR, and TCRdb kept only the in-frame ones, dropping some. This table has 180,000 or so clones, 87% appearing once. The sample was peripheral blood, taken after recovery from COVID-19. These receptors originate from a human donor who had recovered from COVID-19. CDR3s include the opening cysteine and the closing phenylalanine or tryptophan. Each record gives: V gene, J gene, D gene, clone size, CDR3 DNA, CDR3 protein. A D gene is named only where the DNA matches it firmly. Not all rows give a size; the values are once, few, many and, for expanded clones, a class.

>TRBV6-6|TRBJ2-7|-|-
TGTGCCAGCAGTTCCCCGGGACACTCCTACGAGCAGTACTTC
CASSSPGHSYEQYF
>TRBV5-4|TRBJ1-2|TRBD1|once
TGTGCCAGCAGCCCGGACAGGAGCTATGGCTACACCTTC
CASSPDRSYGYTF
>TRBV3-1/TRBV3-2|TRBJ2-7|-|-
TGTGCCAGCAGCCAAGTACGGCCATACGAGCAGTACTTC
CASSQVRPYEQYF
>TRBV19|TRBJ1-2|-|-
TGTGCCAGTAGTCCCGGGATTAACTATGGCTACACCTTC
CASSPGINYGYTF
>TRBV7-3|TRBJ1-6|-|-
TGTGCCAGCAGCTTAGACGGGCAGACTAATTCACCCCTCCACTTT
CASSLDGQTNSPLHF
>TRBV6-6|TRBJ2-1|-|-
TGTGCCAGCACTGCGGGACTCCCATACAATGAGCAGTTCTTC
CASTAGLPYNEQFF
>TRBV27|TRBJ2-1|-|-
TGTGCCAGCAGTGGGGCTCGGCTAGCGCATTACAATGAGCAGTTCTTC
CASSGARLAHYNEQFF
>TRBV29-1|TRBJ2-1|-|-
TGCAGCGTTTCCAAGGGAGGGGGTACATATGAGCAGTTCTTC
CSVSKGGGTYEQFF
>TRBV5-6|TRBJ2-3|TRBD2|-
TGTGCCAGCAGCTTGCCTAGCGGGAGAAGTGATACGCAGTATTTT
CASSLPSGRSDTQYF
>TRBV4-2|TRBJ2-3|-|-
TGTGCCAGCAGCGCAACAGATACGCAGTATTTT
CASSATDTQYF
>TRBV9|TRBJ2-7|-|-
TGTGCCAGCAGCGCTAAAGCCGGTCGAAACAACGAGCAGTACTTC
CASSAKAGRNNEQYF
>TRBV6-6|TRBJ2-1|-|-
TGTGCCAGCAGTCCCGGGACCCGGCGCAATGAGCAGTTCTTC
CASSPGTRRNEQFF
>TRBV11-2|TRBJ2-1|TRBD2|-
TGTGCCAGCAGCTTAGATGGTGCGGGAGTCTACAATGAGCAGTTCTTC
CASSLDGAGVYNEQFF
>TRBV5-1|TRBJ1-5|TRBD1|-
TGCGCCAGCAGCTTGGGGGACAGGAGCAATCAGCCCCAGCATTTT
CASSLGDRSNQPQHF
>TRBV5-4|TRBJ1-2|TRBD1|-
TGTGCCAGCAGCACCAGGACAGGGAACTATGGCTACACCTTC
CASSTRTGNYGYTF
>TRBV6-1|TRBJ1-5|TRBD1|-
TGTGCCAGCAGTGAAGCGGGACAGGGACAGCCCCAGCATTTT
CASSEAGQGQPQHF
>TRBV7-2|TRBJ2-2|-|-
TGTGCCAGCAGCTTAACGGCCAAATCGAACACCGGGGAGCTGTTTTTT
CASSLTAKSNTGELFF
>TRBV27|TRBJ1-5|-|-
TGTGCCAGCAGTTTATCATGGAGCCAGCCCCAGCATTTT
CASSLSWSQPQHF
>TRBV9|TRBJ2-2|-|-
TGTGCCAGCAGCGTAGGAACAGAGCAAACCGGGGAGCTGTTTTTT
CASSVGTEQTGELFF
>TRBV20-1|TRBJ2-3|TRBD1|-
TGCAGTGCTAGTAGACAGGGCCAAGATACGCAGTATTTT
CSASRQGQDTQYF
>TRBV7-9|TRBJ2-3|TRBD2|-
TGTGCCAGCACCGCATCGGGGGGGCCCACAGATACGCAGTATTTT
CASTASGGPTDTQYF
>TRBV11-2|TRBJ2-4|TRBD1|-
TGTGCCAGCAGCGGGGGACCCGGGACAGGGGGGACGGCCAAAAACATTCAGTACTTC
CASSGGPGTGGTAKNIQYF
>TRBV7-8|TRBJ1-4|TRBD1|-
TGTGCCAGCAGCTTAGGGGGGACAGGCGGCGGTGAAAAACTGTTTTTT
CASSLGGTGGGEKLFF
>TRBV9|TRBJ2-5|-|-
TGTGCCAGCAGCGAGGGGAAAACCGTTAAAGAGACCCAGTACTTC
CASSEGKTVKETQYF
>TRBV2|TRBJ2-7|TRBD1|-
TGTGCCAGCCGGATCTGGGGGACAGGGAGCTCCTACGAGCAGTACTTC
CASRIWGTGSSYEQYF
>TRBV7-7|TRBJ2-2|TRBD2|-
TGTGCTAGCAGCTTAGCTAGCGGTATAGCGAACACCGGGGAGCTGTTTTTT
CASSLASGIANTGELFF
>TRBV2|TRBJ2-5|-|-
TGTGCCAGCAACTACCAAGAGACCCAGTACTTC
CASNYQETQYF
>TRBV28|TRBJ2-1|TRBD1|-
TGTGCCAGCAGTTTGCTTGGACAGGGGTCGGCCTACAATGAGCAGTTCTTC
CASSLLGQGSAYNEQFF
>TRBV7-9|TRBJ2-1|-|once
TGTGCCAGCAGCTTAGCACTGATCAATGAGCAGTTCTTC
CASSLALINEQFF
>TRBV7-9|TRBJ1-1|-|-
TGTGCCCTCGTGAGAGGGGCGGTGAACACTGAAGCTTTCTTT
CALVRGAVNTEAFF
>TRBV4-2|TRBJ1-3|-|few
TGTGCCAGCAGCCAAGATTACTCTGGAAACACCATATATTTT
CASSQDYSGNTIYF
>TRBV7-9|TRBJ1-2|-|-
TGTGCCAGCAGCTCAGGTACAGGGAACTATGGCTACACCTTC
CASSSGTGNYGYTF
>TRBV5-4|TRBJ1-2|-|-
TGTGCCAGCAGCTTGCCCCCAGGGGCCCCGAACTATGGCTACACCTTC
CASSLPPGAPNYGYTF
>TRBV7-9|TRBJ1-6|TRBD1|few
TGTGCCAGCAGCTCGGACAGGTCACCCCTCCACTTT
CASSSDRSPLHF
>TRBV9|TRBJ2-7|TRBD2|-
TGTGCCAGCAGCGTAGGACTAGCCCGCGAGCAGTACTTC
CASSVGLAREQYF
>TRBV5-4|TRBJ1-1|TRBD1|once
TGTGCCAGCAGCCTAGGGGGCAGGGGGAGCACTGAAGCTTTCTTT
CASSLGGRGSTEAFF
>TRBV7-9|TRBJ1-6|-|-
TGTGCCAGCAGCTTGGGGAGTGCATCACCCCTCCACTTT
CASSLGSASPLHF
>TRBV9|TRBJ2-1|-|-
TGTGCCAGCAGCCCCATTGACGCCGTCAGGGGGCAGTTCTTC
CASSPIDAVRGQFF
>TRBV7-2|TRBJ1-1|-|-
TGTGCCAGCAGCCCTCGACAGAACACTGAAGCTTTCTTT
CASSPRQNTEAFF
>TRBV5-4|TRBJ2-3|TRBD2|-
TGTGCCAGCAGCTCGTTAAGCGGGAGGGGAACAGATACGCAGTATTTT
CASSSLSGRGTDTQYF
>TRBV5-1|TRBJ2-5|TRBD2|-
TGCGCCAGCAGCTTGGGGTTAGCGGGGGGCCCTGCTCAAGAGACCCAGTACTTC
CASSLGLAGGPAQETQYF
>TRBV7-9|TRBJ2-2|-|-
TGTGCCAGCAGCTTAGCGGGAGCGGACCTCGGCGGGGAGCTGTTTTTT
CASSLAGADLGGELFF
>TRBV18|TRBJ2-6|-|-
TGTGCCAGCTCACCACCGGGAATCGGGGCTGGGGCCAACGTCCTGACTTTC
CASSPPGIGAGANVLTF
>TRBV11-3|TRBJ2-7|-|once
TGTGCCAGCAGCCTCGGTGGGGGTGCCGAGCAGTACTTC
CASSLGGGAEQYF
>TRBV14|TRBJ1-2|TRBD1|-
TGTGCCAGCAGTTTCGACAGGGGTGCTGGCTACACCTTC
CASSFDRGAGYTF
>TRBV5-1|TRBJ1-3|-|-
TGCGCCAGCAGCGGTTGGGGGAGCCTTTCGGGAAACACCATATATTTT
CASSGWGSLSGNTIYF
>TRBV5-1|TRBJ2-3|-|-
TGCGCCAGCAGCTTAGGACAGACCCCCCCCACAGATACGCAGTATTTT
CASSLGQTPPTDTQYF
>TRBV11-2|TRBJ1-2|-|-
TGTGCCAGCAGCCTGTTACAGGGTAGCACTAACTATGGCTACACCTTC
CASSLLQGSTNYGYTF
>TRBV7-6|TRBJ2-7|-|-
TGTGCCAGCAGCTCCCTCCCGGGGGCCCACTACGAGCAGTACTTC
CASSSLPGAHYEQYF
>TRBV6-4|TRBJ2-7|TRBD1|once
TGTGCCAGCAGTCTGACCGGGACAGGGGGCGACGAGCAGTACTTC
CASSLTGTGGDEQYF
>TRBV14|TRBJ2-5|TRBD2|-
TGTGCCAGCAGCCACCCGGGACTAGCGGGGGGGCTTGAAGAGACCCAGTACTTC
CASSHPGLAGGLEETQYF
>TRBV5-4|TRBJ2-1|-|-
TGTGCCAGCAGGCGACAGTTCAATGAGCAGTTCTTC
CASRRQFNEQFF
>TRBV29-1|TRBJ2-2|TRBD2|-
TGCAGCGTTGAAGATGAGTCCAGCGGGGGGCCCACCGGGGAGCTGTTTTTT
CSVEDESSGGPTGELFF
>TRBV9|TRBJ1-4|-|-
TGTGCCAGCAGCGTAACAGGGTTGGTAACCGGCCTGTCTTTT
CASSVTGLVTGLSF
>TRBV5-1|TRBJ2-2|-|-
TGCGCCAGCAGCTTGGCCAGGGGAGAAACCGGGGAGCTGTTTTTT
CASSLARGETGELFF
>TRBV19|TRBJ1-5|-|-
TGTGCCAGTACCCCCCGTGGAAGCCCTAGCAATCAGCCCCAGCATTTT
CASTPRGSPSNQPQHF
>TRBV29-1|TRBJ2-1|-|-
TGCACGACAAGGGGGGGGTCCTACAATGAGCAGTTCTTC
CTTRGGSYNEQFF
>TRBV27|TRBJ2-3|TRBD2|-
TGTGCCAGCAGTCCGGGACTAGCGGGACCCCGACCGCAGTATTTT
CASSPGLAGPRPQYF
>TRBV2|TRBJ1-4|-|-
TGTGCCAGCAGTGAGGAACCTAACTTTAATGAAAAACTGTTTTTT
CASSEEPNFNEKLFF
>TRBV5-1|TRBJ2-2|-|-
TGCGCCAGCACGGACACTCATAACACCGGGGAGCTGTTTTTT
CASTDTHNTGELFF